This is a list of T cell receptor beta chains from one sample in a study of blood T cells in healthy people across ages. TCRdb recomputed calls from the 5' RACE reads with MiXCR, one row per CDR3 protein. The sample carries under 1,000,000 distinct CDR3 sequences, roughly 40% recorded once. The sample was blood. The receptors stem from a man between 18 and 29 years old in good health. CDR3s include the opening cysteine and the closing phenylalanine or tryptophan. D genes are given only for firm matches. Where a row states a size, it is once, few, many or the class of an expanded clone; other rows omit it.

clone_size: NA; v_call: TRBV6-2/TRBV6-3; j_call: TRBJ1-5; d_call: NA; cdr3_aa: CASSYPDQPQHF; cdr3_nt: TGTGCCAGCAGTTACCCAGACCAGCCCCAGCATTTT
clone_size: NA; v_call: TRBV4-2; j_call: TRBJ2-5; d_call: TRBD2; cdr3_aa: CASRNGGSGEEETQYF; cdr3_nt: TGTGCCAGCAGGAACGGTGGGAGCGGGGAGGAAGAGACCCAGTACTTC
clone_size: NA; v_call: TRBV7-2; j_call: TRBJ2-2; d_call: TRBD2; cdr3_aa: CASSLGAGGTGELFF; cdr3_nt: TGTGCCAGCAGCTTAGGAGCGGGGGGCACCGGGGAGCTGTTTTTT
clone_size: many; v_call: TRBV5-1; j_call: TRBJ1-2; d_call: NA; cdr3_aa: CASSLFESGYTF; cdr3_nt: TGCGCCAGCAGCTTGTTTGAGAGTGGCTACACCTTC
clone_size: NA; v_call: TRBV5-1; j_call: TRBJ1-1; d_call: NA; cdr3_aa: CASSLATVMNTEAFF; cdr3_nt: TGCGCCAGCAGCTTGGCGACAGTAATGAACACTGAAGCTTTCTTT
clone_size: few; v_call: TRBV4-3; j_call: TRBJ2-1; d_call: NA; cdr3_aa: CASSHDRNSYNEQFF; cdr3_nt: TGCGCCAGCAGCCATGACAGAAACTCCTACAATGAGCAGTTCTTC
clone_size: NA; v_call: TRBV2; j_call: TRBJ1-2; d_call: TRBD1; cdr3_aa: CASIDFDREASTRDYTF; cdr3_nt: TGTGCCAGCATTGATTTTGACAGGGAGGCCTCCACCCGAGACTACACCTTC
clone_size: once; v_call: TRBV20-1; j_call: TRBJ1-1; d_call: NA; cdr3_aa: CSAVRRRGNTEAFF; cdr3_nt: TGCAGTGCTGTACGGAGGAGGGGGAACACTGAAGCTTTCTTT
clone_size: NA; v_call: TRBV20-1; j_call: TRBJ1-1; d_call: TRBD1; cdr3_aa: CSARYPNRGSNTEAFF; cdr3_nt: TGCAGTGCTAGATATCCAAACAGGGGAAGTAACACTGAAGCTTTCTTT
clone_size: NA; v_call: TRBV15; j_call: TRBJ1-2; d_call: NA; cdr3_aa: CATSRDGTGYTF; cdr3_nt: TGTGCCACCAGCAGAGATGGCACCGGCTACACCTTC
clone_size: NA; v_call: TRBV28; j_call: TRBJ1-6; d_call: NA; cdr3_aa: CASSPQGNYNSPLHF; cdr3_nt: TGTGCCAGCAGTCCACAGGGAAACTATAATTCACCCCTCCACTTT
clone_size: many; v_call: TRBV20-1; j_call: TRBJ1-1; d_call: NA; cdr3_aa: CSARDLTPRTGFVPEAFF; cdr3_nt: TGCAGTGCTAGAGATCTGACTCCCAGAACAGGGTTTGTGCCTGAAGCTTTCTTT
clone_size: few; v_call: TRBV6-2/TRBV6-3; j_call: TRBJ2-6; d_call: NA; cdr3_aa: CASSYWTISGANVLTF; cdr3_nt: TGTGCCAGCAGTTACTGGACTATCTCGGGGGCCAACGTCCTGACTTTC
clone_size: NA; v_call: TRBV7-2; j_call: TRBJ2-7; d_call: NA; cdr3_aa: CASSSPNGPSSYEQYF; cdr3_nt: TGTGCCAGCAGCTCCCCGAACGGTCCTAGCTCCTACGAGCAGTACTTC
clone_size: NA; v_call: TRBV7-2; j_call: TRBJ1-2; d_call: NA; cdr3_aa: CASRVGYYGYTF; cdr3_nt: TGTGCCAGCAGGGTCGGCTACTATGGCTACACCTTC
clone_size: few; v_call: TRBV5-1; j_call: TRBJ2-3; d_call: NA; cdr3_aa: CASSSGTISTDTQYF; cdr3_nt: TGCGCCAGCAGCTCAGGCACGATAAGCACAGATACGCAGTATTTT
clone_size: few; v_call: TRBV25-1; j_call: TRBJ2-4; d_call: NA; cdr3_aa: CASSEYAGQAKNIQYF; cdr3_nt: TGTGCCAGTAGTGAATATGCAGGGCAGGCCAAAAACATTCAGTACTTC
clone_size: NA; v_call: TRBV30; j_call: TRBJ2-7; d_call: TRBD1; cdr3_aa: CAWSPFTGGTYEQYF; cdr3_nt: TGTGCCTGGAGCCCCTTCACAGGGGGGACCTACGAGCAGTACTTC
clone_size: NA; v_call: TRBV5-1; j_call: TRBJ2-3; d_call: NA; cdr3_aa: CASSLLLGADTDTQYF; cdr3_nt: TGCGCCAGCAGCTTGTTATTGGGGGCTGACACAGATACGCAGTATTTT
clone_size: NA; v_call: TRBV7-2; j_call: TRBJ1-1; d_call: NA; cdr3_aa: CASSRWTDMNTEAFF; cdr3_nt: TGTGCCAGCAGCCGGTGGACGGATATGAACACTGAAGCTTTCTTT
clone_size: few; v_call: TRBV13; j_call: TRBJ2-1; d_call: NA; cdr3_aa: CASSSEGDEQFF; cdr3_nt: TGTGCCAGCAGCTCAGAGGGAGATGAGCAGTTCTTC
clone_size: NA; v_call: TRBV20-1; j_call: TRBJ1-1; d_call: NA; cdr3_aa: CSPKRGWGTEAFF; cdr3_nt: TGCAGCCCCAAACGGGGCTGGGGCACTGAAGCTTTCTTT
clone_size: NA; v_call: TRBV3-1; j_call: TRBJ2-1; d_call: NA; cdr3_aa: CAAGGFLYNEQFF; cdr3_nt: TGTGCCGCCGGAGGGTTCCTCTACAATGAGCAGTTCTTC
clone_size: once; v_call: TRBV5-1; j_call: TRBJ2-7; d_call: NA; cdr3_aa: CASSLVFEPINEQYF; cdr3_nt: TGCGCCAGCAGCTTGGTTTTTGAGCCGATCAATGAGCAGTACTTC
clone_size: NA; v_call: TRBV9; j_call: TRBJ1-2; d_call: TRBD1; cdr3_aa: CASSVRDSSPPGYTF; cdr3_nt: TGTGCCAGCAGCGTCAGGGACAGTTCCCCACCTGGCTACACCTTC
clone_size: NA; v_call: TRBV25-1; j_call: TRBJ2-2; d_call: NA; cdr3_aa: CASSESSRANTGELFF; cdr3_nt: TGTGCCAGCAGTGAATCGAGCAGGGCCAACACCGGGGAGCTGTTTTTT
clone_size: NA; v_call: TRBV15; j_call: TRBJ2-5; d_call: NA; cdr3_aa: CATSREVQETQYF; cdr3_nt: TGTGCCACCAGCAGAGAAGTCCAAGAGACCCAGTACTTC
clone_size: NA; v_call: TRBV7-2; j_call: TRBJ2-5; d_call: TRBD1; cdr3_aa: CASSSPDRIQETQYF; cdr3_nt: TGTGCCAGCAGCTCCCCGGACAGGATCCAAGAGACCCAGTACTTC
clone_size: few; v_call: TRBV12-3/TRBV12-4; j_call: TRBJ1-4; d_call: NA; cdr3_aa: CASSQHGGGEKLFF; cdr3_nt: TGTGCCAGCAGCCAACATGGGGGCGGAGAAAAACTGTTTTTT
clone_size: many; v_call: TRBV20-1; j_call: TRBJ2-7; d_call: NA; cdr3_aa: CSASLKGSSYEQYF; cdr3_nt: TGCAGTGCTAGTTTAAAGGGGTCCTCCTACGAGCAGTACTTC
clone_size: few; v_call: TRBV6-4; j_call: TRBJ2-3; d_call: TRBD1; cdr3_aa: CASSDGTGPDTQYF; cdr3_nt: TGTGCCAGCAGTGACGGGACAGGGCCAGATACGCAGTATTTT
clone_size: NA; v_call: TRBV4-3; j_call: TRBJ2-5; d_call: NA; cdr3_aa: CASSQVVTGETQYF; cdr3_nt: TGCGCCAGCAGCCAAGTGGTAACCGGGGAGACCCAGTACTTC
clone_size: NA; v_call: TRBV9; j_call: TRBJ2-7; d_call: NA; cdr3_aa: CASSVGRGHYNEQYF; cdr3_nt: TGTGCCAGCAGCGTAGGACGGGGGCACTACAATGAGCAGTACTTC
clone_size: NA; v_call: TRBV28; j_call: TRBJ2-1; d_call: NA; cdr3_aa: CASSPAHLNEQFF; cdr3_nt: TGTGCCAGCAGTCCCGCCCACCTCAATGAGCAGTTCTTC
clone_size: many; v_call: TRBV5-5; j_call: TRBJ2-7; d_call: NA; cdr3_aa: CASSLFISSYEQYF; cdr3_nt: TGTGCCAGCAGCTTGTTTATCAGCTCCTACGAGCAGTACTTC
clone_size: many; v_call: TRBV20-1; j_call: TRBJ1-2; d_call: NA; cdr3_aa: CSARERGETGDSSYTF; cdr3_nt: TGCAGTGCTAGAGAACGGGGCGAGACAGGTGATTCGAGCTACACCTTC
clone_size: NA; v_call: TRBV9; j_call: TRBJ2-5; d_call: NA; cdr3_aa: CASSVDRAGQQETQYF; cdr3_nt: TGTGCCAGCAGCGTAGATCGGGCCGGACAGCAAGAGACCCAGTACTTC
clone_size: NA; v_call: TRBV6-1; j_call: TRBJ2-1; d_call: NA; cdr3_aa: CAGSAGFNEQFF; cdr3_nt: TGTGCCGGCAGTGCGGGGTTCAATGAGCAGTTCTTC
clone_size: NA; v_call: TRBV2; j_call: TRBJ2-5; d_call: NA; cdr3_aa: CASSDRLRGKTQYF; cdr3_nt: TGTGCCAGCAGTGACAGACTGCGCGGGAAGACCCAGTACTTC
clone_size: once; v_call: TRBV10-1; j_call: TRBJ1-1; d_call: NA; cdr3_aa: CASSELSSGNTEAFF; cdr3_nt: TGCGCCAGCAGTGAGCTCTCTTCGGGGAACACTGAAGCTTTCTTT
clone_size: many; v_call: TRBV5-1; j_call: TRBJ2-7; d_call: TRBD2; cdr3_aa: CASSLAGQTYEQYF; cdr3_nt: TGTGCCAGCAGTTTAGCGGGTCAAACATACGAGCAGTACTTC
clone_size: NA; v_call: TRBV20-1; j_call: TRBJ2-1; d_call: NA; cdr3_aa: CSARDGQVFSYNEQFF; cdr3_nt: TGCAGTGCTAGAGACGGCCAGGTCTTCTCCTACAATGAGCAGTTCTTC
clone_size: few; v_call: TRBV3-1; j_call: TRBJ2-1; d_call: TRBD1; cdr3_aa: CASSQEPGQGGEQFF; cdr3_nt: TGTGCCAGCAGCCAAGAGCCCGGACAGGGTGGTGAGCAGTTCTTC
clone_size: few; v_call: TRBV12-3/TRBV12-4; j_call: TRBJ1-1; d_call: NA; cdr3_aa: CASSLFRVKEGPTEAFF; cdr3_nt: TGTGCCAGCAGTTTATTTAGGGTTAAGGAGGGCCCCACTGAAGCTTTCTTT
clone_size: few; v_call: TRBV7-9; j_call: TRBJ1-1; d_call: NA; cdr3_aa: CASSLQGLEETEAFF; cdr3_nt: TGTGCCAGCAGCCTCCAGGGACTCGAGGAGACTGAAGCTTTCTTT
clone_size: NA; v_call: TRBV6-1; j_call: TRBJ2-5; d_call: NA; cdr3_aa: CASRASAGYQETQYF; cdr3_nt: TGTGCCAGCAGAGCCTCGGCGGGGTATCAAGAGACCCAGTACTTC
clone_size: NA; v_call: TRBV9; j_call: TRBJ2-3; d_call: NA; cdr3_aa: CASSVLGAGLTDTQYF; cdr3_nt: TGTGCCAGCAGCGTACTAGGAGCGGGCCTTACAGATACGCAGTATTTT
clone_size: NA; v_call: TRBV4-1; j_call: TRBJ2-2; d_call: TRBD1; cdr3_aa: CASSQPGQGTGELFF; cdr3_nt: TGCGCCAGCAGCCAACCGGGACAGGGAACCGGGGAGCTGTTTTTT
clone_size: few; v_call: TRBV7-3; j_call: TRBJ2-3; d_call: NA; cdr3_aa: CASSLMPGVTDTQYF; cdr3_nt: TGTGCCAGCAGTTTAATGCCCGGAGTGACAGATACGCAGTATTTT
clone_size: NA; v_call: TRBV4-1; j_call: TRBJ1-6; d_call: TRBD1; cdr3_aa: CASSLKIPPGQGGSPLHF; cdr3_nt: TGCGCCAGCAGCCTCAAAATTCCTCCGGGACAGGGAGGCTCACCCCTCCACTTT
clone_size: few; v_call: TRBV20-1; j_call: TRBJ2-7; d_call: NA; cdr3_aa: CSAPRVASVNEQYF; cdr3_nt: TGCAGTGCTCCCAGGGTAGCGTCGGTTAACGAGCAGTACTTC
clone_size: NA; v_call: TRBV4-2; j_call: TRBJ1-6; d_call: NA; cdr3_aa: CASSQERIHSPPHF; cdr3_nt: TGTGCCAGCAGCCAAGAGAGGATCCATTCACCCCCCCACTTT
clone_size: NA; v_call: TRBV4-1; j_call: TRBJ2-3; d_call: TRBD2; cdr3_aa: CASKALAGVSTDTQYF; cdr3_nt: TGCGCCAGCAAGGCACTAGCGGGAGTTAGCACAGATACGCAGTATTTT